This TCR beta chain was sequenced for a study of OX40 agonist ivuxolimab in advanced cancers. Trimming removed 7 bases from V and 5 bases from J, with 15 bases in between. CDR1 and CDR2 (germline): SQVTM, ANQGSEA. The CDR3 loop spans 13 amino acids. Sequencing was performed with immunoSEQ multiplex PCR; in TCRdb, only in-frame clones are kept and a portion is missing. Found here are nearly 80,000 clones, 84% of them singletons; the top ten hold roughly 25%. This chain joins TRBV29-1 and TRBJ2-1; D gene uncertain. The TCR sequence derives from an adult with an advanced solid tumor such as melanoma, head and neck, liver or kidney cancer. This material consisted of CD4+ or CD8+ T cells sorted from blood, taken in a trial of the OX40 agonist ivuxolimab. CDR3 sequence reads: CSAGPSTNNEQFF. CDR3 DNA sequence: TGCAGCGCCGGTCCGTCGACCAACAATGAGCAGTTCTTC.